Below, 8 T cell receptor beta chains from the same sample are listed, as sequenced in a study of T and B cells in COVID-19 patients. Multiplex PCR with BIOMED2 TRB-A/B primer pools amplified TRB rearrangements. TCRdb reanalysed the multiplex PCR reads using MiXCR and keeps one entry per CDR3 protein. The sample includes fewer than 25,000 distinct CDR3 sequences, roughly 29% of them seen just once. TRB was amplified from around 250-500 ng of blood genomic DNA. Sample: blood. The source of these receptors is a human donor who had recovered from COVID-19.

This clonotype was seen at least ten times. DNA of the CDR3: TGTGCCAGCAGTTACGGCCAGGTCCAAGAGACCCAGTACTTC. This gives the protein CASSYGQVQETQYF. The rearrangement uses TRBV6-5 and TRBJ2-5; D unresolved. CDR1 MNHEY and CDR2 SVGAGI come from the germline V gene. V lost 2 bases and J 1 base, leaving 8 bases between the germline ends. This CDR3 is built from 14 residues.

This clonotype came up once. CDR3 loop: CASSPPLDYEQFF. The DNA of the CDR3 is TGTGCCAGCTCACCCCCTTTAGACTACGAGCAGTTCTTC. The chain combines TRBV18 with TRBJ2-1; possibly TRBD2 for D (5 bases). This CDR3 is 13 amino acids long. V lost 3 bases and J lost 10, with 13 bases in between. CDR1 and CDR2 from the germline V gene are KGHSH and LQKENI.

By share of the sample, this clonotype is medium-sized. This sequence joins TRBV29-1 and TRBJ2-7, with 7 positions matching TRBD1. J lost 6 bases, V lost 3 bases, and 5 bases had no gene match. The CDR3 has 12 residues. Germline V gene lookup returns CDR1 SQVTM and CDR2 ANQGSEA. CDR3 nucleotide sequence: TGCAGCGTTGAGGAGACAGGGAGCGAGCAGTACTTC. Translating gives CSVEETGSEQYF.

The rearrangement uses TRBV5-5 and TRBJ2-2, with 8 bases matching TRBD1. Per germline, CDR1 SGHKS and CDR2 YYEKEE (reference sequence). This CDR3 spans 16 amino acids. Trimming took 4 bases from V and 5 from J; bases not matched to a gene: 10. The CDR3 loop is CASSVTGTGPTGELFF. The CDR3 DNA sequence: TGTGCCAGCAGCGTCACCGGGACAGGTCCGACCGGGGAGCTGTTTTTT.

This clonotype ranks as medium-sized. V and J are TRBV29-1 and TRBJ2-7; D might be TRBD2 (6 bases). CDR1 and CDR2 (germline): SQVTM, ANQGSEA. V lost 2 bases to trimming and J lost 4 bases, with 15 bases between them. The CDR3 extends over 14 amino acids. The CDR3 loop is CSVENGLEGYEQYF. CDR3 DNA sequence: TGCAGCGTTGAAAATGGATTGGAGGGTTACGAGCAGTACTTC.

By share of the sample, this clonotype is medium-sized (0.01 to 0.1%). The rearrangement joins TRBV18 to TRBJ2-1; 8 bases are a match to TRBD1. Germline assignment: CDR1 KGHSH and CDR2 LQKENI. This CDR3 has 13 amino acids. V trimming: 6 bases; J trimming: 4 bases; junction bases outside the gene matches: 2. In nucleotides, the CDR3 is TGTGCCAGCTCGCAGGGGGCGTACAATGAGCAGTTCTTC. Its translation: CASSQGAYNEQFF.

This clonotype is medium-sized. CDR3 sequence reads: CASRRGGDTQYF. The DNA of the CDR3 is TGTGCCAGCAGGCGGGGGGGAGATACGCAGTATTTT. The rearrangement links TRBV12-3 or TRBV12-4 to TRBJ2-3; 9 bases are shared with TRBD2. V gave up 6 bases and J gave up 5 bases; unmatched junction bases: 0. This CDR3 contains 12 residues.

The CDR3 DNA reads as TGTGCCAGCAAGGTCGCGGGGGGAGCTGGAAACACCATATATTTT. Amino acid sequence: CASKVAGGAGNTIYF. The chain has TRBV5-4 and TRBJ1-3, with D possibly being TRBD1 (5 bases). In germline, CDR1 is SGHNT, CDR2 YYREEE (reference sequence). V shed 6 bases and J shed 2 bases, with 15 bases lying between them. This CDR3 has 15 residues. Filled out from reference TRBV5-4 and TRBJ1-3, the complete variable domain reads ETGVTQSPTHLIKTRGQQVTLRCSSQSGHNTVSWYQQALGQGPQFIFQYYREEENGRGNFPPRFSGLQFPNYSSELNVNALELDDSALYLCASKVAGGAGNTIYFGEGSWLTVV.